This passage covers 25 T cell receptor beta chains from one sample sequenced in a study of shared T cell receptors in the human thymus (dated by TCRdb to 2020 to 2023). Libraries came from the immunoSEQ multiplex PCR assay. In its TCRdb copy, this immuneACCESS table keeps in-frame sequences only and misses some clones. Where compared with another copy, unresolved V genes explain less than half of these, and the others have no known cause. Recorded for this sample are around 730,000 clones; over 75% of them occurred a single time. The ten largest clones represent around 0.01% of the sample. These records were also assigned to another study, of human thymus T cells.

The specimen sequenced was thymocytes. The receptors were sampled from a girl in the first two years of life with a congenital heart defect. Donor details come from another sample of the same person, matched by shared clones.

The CDR3 spells CASGSGSSNQPQHF. As DNA, the CDR3 is TGTGCCAGCGGCTCAGGATCTAGCAATCAGCCCCAGCATTTT. V gene TRBV5-6 combines with J gene TRBJ1-5, with D hard to call. Germline V gene data show CDR1 as SGHDT and CDR2 as YYEEEE. The CDR3 length is 14 residues. The ends were cut back, 7 bases at V and 0 bases at J, with 11 bases in the middle. Filled out from reference TRBV5-6 and TRBJ1-5, the complete variable domain reads DAGVTQSPTHLIKTRGQQVTLRCSPKSGHDTVSWYQQALGQGPQFIFQYYEEEERQRGNFPDRFSGHQFPNYSSELNVNALLLGDSALYLCASGSGSSNQPQHFGDGTRLSIL.

This clone was recorded once. The chain joins TRBV6-5 to TRBJ1-2, with 9 positions matching TRBD1. The CDR3 covers 15 residues. Trimming at V came to 6 bases and at J to 6 bases, leaving 11 bases not matched to a gene. Germline values: CDR1 MNHEY, CDR2 SVGAGI. The CDR3 here is CASRIGRDREDGYTF. The CDR3 coding sequence is TGTGCCAGCAGAATAGGCCGGGACAGGGAGGATGGCTACACCTTC.

The V call is TRBV20-1, the J call TRBJ1-1, with TRBD1 as a possible D gene (5 bases). The CDR3 contains 10 residues. V lost 4 bases and J 13 bases, leaving 13 bases between the germline ends. The V gene's germline CDR1 is DFQATT and CDR2 SNEGSKA (reference sequence). This CDR3 is CSATTAGSFF. CDR3 nucleotide sequence: TGCAGTGCTACGACAGCCGGGAGTTTCTTT.

This chain uses TRBV4-3 with TRBJ2-1, with 7 bases lining up with TRBD1. The CDR3 sequence is 13 residues long. Germline V CDR1 and CDR2: LGHNA, YSLEER. Unmatched junction bases numbered 2, after V lost 0 bases and J lost 9 bases. CDR3 sequence reads: CASSQEGGLEQFF. The CDR3 coding sequence is TGCGCCAGCAGCCAAGAAGGGGGCCTTGAGCAGTTCTTC.

This chain uses TRBV10-2 with TRBJ2-3; 11 bases line up with TRBD2. CDR1 is WSHSY and CDR2 is SAAADI in the germline V gene. The length of the CDR3 is 13 residues. V was clipped by 8 bases and J by 5 bases; unmatched bases: 3. CDR3 in DNA: TGCGCCAGCCTAGCGGGGGGAGGAGATACGCAGTATTTT. Translation: CASLAGGGDTQYF.

The chain joins TRBV2 to TRBJ2-2; a possible D gene is TRBD1 (6 bases). The V gene lost 4 bases and the J gene lost 1 base, with 19 bases spanning the gap. The CDR3 covers 18 residues. Germline CDR1 reads SNHLY; CDR2 reads FYNNEI. The CDR3 DNA is TGTGCCAGCAGTGCAGTTTATTGGGGGCCGAAGAACACCGGGGAGCTGTTTTTT. Its translation: CASSAVYWGPKNTGELFF.

The chain joins TRBV28 to TRBJ2-7, with 8 bases aligning to TRBD2. CDR1 MDHEN and CDR2 SYDVKM come from the germline V gene. The CDR3 runs to 15 residues. Unmatched junction bases numbered 10, after V lost 6 bases and J lost 3 bases. CDR3 sequence (DNA): TGTGCCAGCAGCCACTTAGCGGGGACCTACTACGAGCAGTACTTC. Translated: CASSHLAGTYYEQYF.

V usage is TRBV7-2 and J usage is TRBJ1-2; a weak D match, TRBD1 (6 bases). This CDR3 comprises 14 residues. Germline CDR1 and CDR2: SGHTA and FQGNSA. The V and J ends lost 1 base and 8 bases respectively, with 14 bases between them. The CDR3 loop is CASSLGHRVRGYTF. CDR3 bases: TGTGCCAGCAGCTTAGGCCACAGGGTGCGAGGCTACACCTTC.

This chain connects TRBV27 to TRBJ1-2; 8 nucleotides align to TRBD1. J was trimmed by 4 bases and V by 6 bases; bases with no gene match: 7. Per the germline V gene, CDR1 is MNHEY and CDR2 is SMNVEV (reference sequence). CDR3 length: 14 amino acids. CDR3 loop: CASSPGTGIYGYTF. CDR3 coding DNA: TGTGCCAGCAGCCCAGGGACAGGTATCTATGGCTACACCTTC.

This chain joins TRBV5-8 and TRBJ1-4; possibly TRBD1 for D (5 bases). Germline CDR1 and CDR2: SGHTS and YDEGEE. The ends were cut back, 5 bases at V and 8 bases at J, with 19 bases in the middle. The CDR3 is 15 residues long. The CDR3 coding sequence is TGTGCCAGCAGACAAAGGGGAGGCAGAAGAGAAAAACTGTTTTTT. It translates to CASRQRGGRREKLFF.

CDR3 nucleotide sequence: TGCAGCGTTGATATGCCCCCCTCGAGACAGGGCATTGGCTACGAGCAGTACTTC. Translated, it gives CSVDMPPSRQGIGYEQYF. This rearrangement joins TRBV29-1 to TRBJ2-7; 7 nucleotides align to TRBD1. CDR1 is SQVTM, CDR2 ANQGSEA, per germline. This CDR3 region has 18 residues. The J segment lost 3 bases and the V segment lost 3 bases, leaving 20 bases of the junction unmatched.

This sequence joins TRBV6-5 and TRBJ1-2; no clear D gene. CDR1 and CDR2 (germline): MNHEY, SVGAGI. V shed 2 bases and J shed 0 bases, with 10 bases lying between them. The CDR3 loop spans 15 amino acids. CDR3 protein: CASSYRGTSNYGYTF. The CDR3 coding sequence is TGTGCCAGCAGTTACCGGGGTACTTCTAACTATGGCTACACCTTC.

The J gene is TRBJ2-2, the V gene TRBV6-6; the D gene is possibly TRBD1 (6 bases). The germline CDR1 and CDR2 sequences are MNHNY and SVGAGI (reference sequence). The V and J ends lost 1 base and 4 bases respectively, with 13 bases between them. The CDR3 sequence is 16 residues long. CDR3 loop: CASSYLGQVVTGELFF. The CDR3 DNA reads TGTGCCAGCAGTTACTTGGGACAAGTGGTCACCGGGGAGCTGTTTTTT.

The V and J genes are TRBV6-5 and TRBJ2-1; 13 bases are shared with TRBD2. The V and J ends lost 6 bases and 6 bases, in that order; junction bases with no gene match: 5. This CDR3 is built from 15 residues. Germline V gene lookup returns CDR1 MNHEY and CDR2 SVGAGI. The CDR3 region is CASSRTSGGANEQFF. The CDR3 region has the DNA TGTGCCAGCAGCCGTACTAGCGGGGGGGCCAATGAGCAGTTCTTC.

This clone was observed a single time. The V gene is TRBV6-1, the J gene TRBJ1-5; 7 bases agree with TRBD1. The germline V gene encodes CDR1 MNHNS and CDR2 SASEGT. With 8 bases clipped from V and 9 bases from J, the junction kept 16 bases outside the gene matches. The CDR3 sequence is 15 residues long. The CDR3 bases are TGTGCCAGCGGTGTAGTGGTCTGGACAGGATCGCCCCAGCATTTT. Its translation is CASGVVVWTGSPQHF.

This clone has only a few counts. The genes are TRBV5-1 and TRBJ2-1, with D maybe TRBD2 (6 bases). Germline loops: CDR1 SGHRS, CDR2 YFSETQ. This CDR3 spans 17 amino acids. The V end was cut by 4 bases, the J end by 4 bases, with 21 bases between. The CDR3 nucleotides are TGCGCCAGCAGCCTTCAGCCCCCCGGGGGTGGATACAATGAGCAGTTCTTC. Its protein is CASSLQPPGGGYNEQFF.

This clone was picked up a small number of times. J is TRBJ1-4 and V is TRBV7-9, with D uncertain. The germline V and J ends were trimmed by 5 bases and 8 bases, with 15 bases remaining between them. There are 14 residues in the CDR3. Germline loops: CDR1 SEHNR, CDR2 FQNEAQ (reference sequence). The CDR3 loop reads CASSPGNGDEKLFF. The CDR3, as DNA: TGTGCCAGCAGCCCCGGGAACGGTGACGAAAAACTGTTTTTT. The variable domain in full, completed from reference TRBV7-9 and TRBJ1-4, reads DTGVSQNPRHKITKRGQNVTFRCDPISEHNRLYWYRQTLGQGPEFLTYFQNEAQLEKSRLLSDRFSAERPKGSFSTLEIQRTEQGDSAMYLCASSPGNGDEKLFFGSGTQLSVL.

The chain recombines TRBV5-1 with TRBJ2-5; D is perhaps TRBD2 (5 bases). The CDR3 runs 15 residues. Between the trimmed V and J ends, which lost 0 bases and 5 bases, there was a span of 14 bases. The germline V gene has CDR1 SGHRS and CDR2 YFSETQ. The CDR3 region has the DNA TGCGCCAGCAGCTTGGGGGTTCGGGGTCGTGAGACCCAGTACTTC. This gives the protein CASSLGVRGRETQYF. The full variable domain, in which reference TRBV5-1 and TRBJ2-5 provide the parts outside the CDR3, is KAGVTQTPRYLIKTRGQQVTLSCSPISGHRSVSWYQQTPGQGLQFLFEYFSETQRNKGNFPGRFSGRQFSNSRSEMNVSTLELGDSALYLCASSLGVRGRETQYFGPGTRLLVL.

This chain joins TRBV4-1 and TRBJ1-1; 7 bases map to TRBD1. This CDR3 has 18 amino acids. V gave up 0 bases and J gave up 4 bases; unmatched junction bases: 14. CDR1 and CDR2 (germline): MGHRA, YSYEKL. Here the CDR3 reads CASSQEGDSNRLGTEAFF. CDR3 in DNA: TGCGCCAGCAGCCAAGAAGGGGACAGTAATAGGTTAGGCACTGAAGCTTTCTTT.

V and J are TRBV7-6 and TRBJ2-5, with D possibly TRBD2 on 7 matching bases. Trimming cost V 0 bases and J 5 bases, with 13 bases left between them. CDR3 length: 15 residues. The germline V gene has CDR1 SGHVS and CDR2 FNYEAQ. The CDR3, as DNA: TGTGCCAGCAGCTTAGCTGGAGGGAGGGGGGAGACCCAGTACTTC. The encoded protein is CASSLAGGRGETQYF.

This clone was observed a few times. The chain couples TRBV29-1 to TRBJ2-7, with D possibly matching TRBD2 (7 bases). In germline, CDR1 is SQVTM, CDR2 ANQGSEA. The ends were cut back, 0 bases at V and 3 bases at J, with 15 bases in the middle. This CDR3 has 15 residues. CDR3 residues: CSVEEGGGDGYEQYF. The CDR3 bases are TGCAGCGTTGAAGAGGGGGGGGGCGATGGCTACGAGCAGTACTTC.

The CDR3 here is CASSPADRPLRHF. The CDR3 DNA sequence: TGTGCCAGCTCACCTGCAGACAGGCCCTTGAGGCATTTT. The chain has TRBV18 and TRBJ1-5, with D perhaps TRBD1 (6 bases). V shed 3 bases and J shed 15 bases, with 18 bases lying between them. Germline V gives CDR1 KGHSH, CDR2 LQKENI. This CDR3 region has 13 residues.

The chain links TRBV9 to TRBJ1-1, with TRBD1 matching over 10 bases. The germline gives CDR1 SGDLS, CDR2 YYNGEE. Trimming took 3 bases from V and 6 from J; bases not matched to a gene: 11. The CDR3 is 16 amino acids. CDR3 sequence reads: CASSERDRGETAEAFF. In nucleotides, the CDR3 is TGTGCCAGCAGCGAGCGGGACAGGGGAGAGACGGCTGAAGCTTTCTTT.

The chain joins TRBV18 to TRBJ1-1; TRBD1 is a possible D gene (6 bases). This CDR3 comprises 13 residues. V shed 6 bases and J shed 7 bases, with 15 bases lying between them. From germline, CDR1 is KGHSH and CDR2 LQKENI. DNA of the CDR3: TGTGCCAGCTCCGCAGGGGTCAACGGTGAAGCTTTCTTT. This codes for CASSAGVNGEAFF.

The chain is built from TRBV11-2 and TRBJ1-1; 8 nucleotides agree with TRBD1. The germline V gene has CDR1 SGHAT and CDR2 FQNNGV. V was clipped by 2 bases and J by 8 bases; unmatched bases: 1. This CDR3 spans 12 amino acids. This chain's CDR3 is CASSLHRGEAFF. The CDR3 bases are TGTGCCAGCAGCTTACACAGGGGGGAAGCTTTCTTT.